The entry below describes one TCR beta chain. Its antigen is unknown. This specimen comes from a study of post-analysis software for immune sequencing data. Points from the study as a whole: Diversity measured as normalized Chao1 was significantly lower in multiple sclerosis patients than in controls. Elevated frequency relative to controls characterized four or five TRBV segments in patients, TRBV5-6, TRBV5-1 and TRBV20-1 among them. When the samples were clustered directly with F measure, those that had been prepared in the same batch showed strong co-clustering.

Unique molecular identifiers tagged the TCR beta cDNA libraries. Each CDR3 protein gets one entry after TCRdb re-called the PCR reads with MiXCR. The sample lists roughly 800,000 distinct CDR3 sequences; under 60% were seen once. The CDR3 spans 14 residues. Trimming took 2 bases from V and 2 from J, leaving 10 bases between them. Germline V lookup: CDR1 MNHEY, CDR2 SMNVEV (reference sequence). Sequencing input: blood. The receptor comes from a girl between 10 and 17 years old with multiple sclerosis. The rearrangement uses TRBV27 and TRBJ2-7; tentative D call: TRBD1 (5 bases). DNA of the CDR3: TGTGCCAGCAGTTTAAGCTCAGGGACCTACGAGCAGTACTTC. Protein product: CASSLSSGTYEQYF.